Listed here are 15 T cell receptor beta chains from one sample, sequenced in a study of human T cells and chemical hapten exposure. TCRdb redid the calling of the RACE reads with MiXCR, one entry per CDR3 protein. The profile covers 57,000 or so distinct CDR3 sequences, with roughly 10% appearing a single time and almost 4% taken by the ten largest. Time point specified: pre-sensitization, week 0. Treatment in this sample: therapeutic diphenylcyclopropenone sensitization with weekly scalp DPC. The material was whole blood, obtained in connection with sensitization to the hapten diphenylcyclopropenone (DPC). These receptors were taken from a woman in her forties with alopecia areata. Some clones in this sample may be carry-over from other donors' samples.

There are a few counts of this clonotype. The J gene is TRBJ1-1, the V gene TRBV19, with 7 bases aligning to TRBD1. J gave up 3 bases and V 7 bases, and 8 bases lay outside the gene matches. Germline CDR1 is LNHDA and CDR2 is SQIVND (reference sequence). The CDR3 contains 14 residues. The CDR3 coding sequence is TGTGCCAGTAACCCGGGACAGTGGGACACTGAAGCTTTCTTT. The encoded protein is CASNPGQWDTEAFF.

J is TRBJ2-3 and V is TRBV4-3; a possible D gene is TRBD2 (6 bases). V lost 0 bases, J lost 3 bases, and 10 bases lay in between. CDR3 length: 15 residues. Germline V lookup: CDR1 LGHNA, CDR2 YSLEER. As DNA, the CDR3 is TGCGCCAGCAGCCAAGATACACTAGCAACAGATACGCAGTATTTT. It yields the protein CASSQDTLATDTQYF.

This clonotype has more than one count but fewer than ten. This chain connects TRBV20-1 to TRBJ1-1, with D maybe TRBD1 (6 bases). This CDR3 is 18 amino acids long. CDR1 is DFQATT and CDR2 is SNEGSKA in the germline V gene (reference sequence). V was cut by 3 bases and J by 7 bases, with 30 bases left in between. CDR3 residues: CSARSGVPGARTLGEAFF. Here the CDR3 DNA reads TGCAGTGCTAGGTCTGGGGTGCCGGGGGCACGCACCCTTGGTGAAGCTTTCTTT.

CDR3 nucleotides: TGTGCCAGCAGCTTGGGGACAGGGTCTAAGGGAGGCTACACCTTC. It is translated as CASSLGTGSKGGYTF. The chain combines TRBV11-2 with TRBJ1-2; 9 positions match TRBD1. CDR1 and CDR2 from the germline V gene are SGHAT and FQNNGV. J was trimmed by 8 bases and V by 3 bases; bases with no gene match: 10. The CDR3 contains 15 residues. Looking up the rest from reference TRBV11-2 and TRBJ1-2 gives the full variable domain: EAGVAQSPRYKIIEKRQSVAFWCNPISGHATLYWYQQILGQGPKLLIQFQNNGVVDDSQLPKDRFSAERLKGVDSTLKIQPAKLEDSAVYLCASSLGTGSKGGYTFGSGTRLTVV.

This clonotype was seen a few times. This chain uses TRBV7-9 with TRBJ2-3; TRBD2 matches at 8 bases. V lost 5 bases, J lost 4 bases, and 8 bases stayed unmatched. Germline V gene data show CDR1 as SEHNR and CDR2 as FQNEAQ (reference sequence). The CDR3 covers 15 residues. The CDR3 reads CASSPGSGGADTQYF. In nucleotides, the CDR3 is TGTGCCAGCAGCCCGGGGAGCGGGGGTGCAGATACGCAGTATTTT.

This clonotype has only a few counts. The genes are TRBV28 and TRBJ1-4; D remains unclear. This CDR3 is built from 13 residues. V gave up 9 bases and J gave up 5 bases, with 13 bases separating them. Germline CDR1 is MDHEN and CDR2 is SYDVKM. CDR3 amino acids: CASVRRENEKLFF. CDR3 nucleotides: TGTGCCAGTGTGAGGCGGGAGAATGAAAAACTGTTTTTT.

This clonotype was observed at least ten times. V is TRBV18 and J is TRBJ1-4; weak D call: TRBD1 (6 bases). The germline V gene has CDR1 KGHSH and CDR2 LQKENI. The CDR3 is made up of 15 amino acids. V was cut by 1 base and J by 5 bases, with 11 bases left in between. The CDR3 DNA follows: TGTGCCAGCTCACCACGGACAGCAGCGAATGAAAAACTGTTTTTT. It codes for CASSPRTAANEKLFF.

The chain carries TRBV7-2 and TRBJ2-1, with D unresolved. The CDR3 is made up of 12 amino acids. V was clipped by 1 base and J by 13 bases, with 11 bases between them. CDR1 and CDR2 from the germline V gene are SGHTA and FQGNSA. In DNA form, the CDR3 reads TGTGCCAGCAGCTTAGTACTGGCCCTACAGTTCTTC. Translating it yields CASSLVLALQFF.

V usage is TRBV6-2 or TRBV6-3 and J usage is TRBJ1-5; TRBD1 matches 7 bases. Germline loops: CDR1 MNHEY, CDR2 SVGEGT. This CDR3 spans 16 amino acids. Trimming took 6 bases from V and 0 from J; bases not matched to a gene: 8. The CDR3 DNA is TGTGCCAGCAGCAGACAGGGAGGGCTTAGCAATCAGCCCCAGCATTTT. Its translation: CASSRQGGLSNQPQHF.

V and J are TRBV7-8 and TRBJ2-7; 8 bases line up with TRBD1. Germline lookup yields CDR1 SGHVS and CDR2 FQNEAQ. With V trimmed by 5 bases and J by 4 bases, 10 bases remained unmatched. The CDR3 is 15 amino acids. In DNA, the CDR3 is TGTGCCAGCAGCCTGATAACAGGGGGTACGTACGAGCAGTACTTC. Amino acids: CASSLITGGTYEQYF.

This clonotype turned up a few times. The V and J genes are TRBV18 and TRBJ2-7, with a possible D match to TRBD2 (6 bases). V was trimmed by 8 bases and J by 5 bases, leaving 16 bases between them. The germline V gene encodes CDR1 KGHSH and CDR2 LQKENI. The CDR3 totals 13 residues. The CDR3 spells CASRGTVNDEQYF. Written as DNA, the CDR3 is TGTGCCAGCCGCGGGACGGTCAATGACGAGCAGTACTTC.

This clonotype has only a few counts. This chain joins TRBV29-1 and TRBJ1-2, with D perhaps TRBD1 (6 bases). CDR1 SQVTM and CDR2 ANQGSEA come from the germline V gene. With 6 bases removed from V and 8 bases from J, the gap between germline ends came to 19 bases. The CDR3 sequence is 13 residues long. CDR3 DNA: TGCAGCGTCAGAGGGAACAGGGTAGAAGGCTACACCTTC. This gives the protein CSVRGNRVEGYTF. Filled out from reference TRBV29-1 and TRBJ1-2, the complete variable domain reads SAVISQKPSRDICQRGTSLTIQCQVDSQVTMMFWYRQQPGQSLTLIATANQGSEATYESGFVIDKFPISRPNLTFSTLTVSNMSPEDSSIYLCSVRGNRVEGYTFGSGTRLTVV.

The chain joins TRBV6-2 or TRBV6-3 to TRBJ2-1, with 10 bases fitting TRBD2. This CDR3 is built from 17 residues. The junction had 7 bases not matched to a gene; V was cut back by 5 bases and J by 0 bases. From germline, CDR1 is MNHEY and CDR2 SVGEGT. CDR3 amino acids: CASSRRTSGSSYNEQFF. The CDR3 nucleotides are TGTGCCAGCAGTCGTAGGACTAGCGGCAGCTCCTACAATGAGCAGTTCTTC.

V gene TRBV30 combines with J gene TRBJ2-7; D possibly corresponds to TRBD1 (6 bases). From germline, CDR1 is GTSNPN and CDR2 SVGIG (reference sequence). This CDR3 is 12 amino acids long. Trimming removed 8 bases from V and 0 bases from J, with 11 bases in between. The CDR3 coding sequence is TGTGCCACCCGACAGGACTCCTACGAGCAGTACTTC. As protein: CATRQDSYEQYF.

Only a few counts were recorded for this clonotype. The V call is TRBV7-2, the J call TRBJ2-3; D unresolved. This CDR3 has 14 amino acids. Trimming pared 6 bases from V and 5 bases from J, leaving 15 bases between. Germline values: CDR1 SGHTA, CDR2 FQGNSA. CDR3 nucleotides: TGTGCCAGCAGGCGAGGACCCCATGGAGATACGCAGTATTTT. Amino acids: CASRRGPHGDTQYF.